A single sample is the source of the 7 T cell receptor delta chains below, sequenced in a study of gamma-delta T cells after stem cell transplantation. TCRdb repeated clone calling on the RT-PCR reads with CATT. In the table there are roughly 2,000 delta-chain clones, roughly 5.9% of which are singletons. The sequencing sample was made of gamma-delta T cells. The receptors were sampled from a human donor. It is not recorded whose cells these are; they may come from a transplant donor.

As concerns this clone: The junction departs from germline at one end; a sequencing error may be responsible. Other DNA sequences in this sample translate to the same CDR3. The V gene is TRDV2, the J gene TRDJ1, with 9 bases identical to TRDD3. The CDR3 is 19 residues long. CDR1 is GEAIGNYY, CDR2 EKD, per germline. The CDR3 nucleotides read TGTGCCTGTGACGTACTGGGGGACCGGCGCCACTTCGACACCGACAAACTCATCTTT. It encodes CACDVLGDRRHFDTDKLIF.

For this clone: For this DNA, TCRdb reports the protein of a much larger clone, which diverges at residue 13, most likely from a read error; the protein presented here is translated directly from the DNA. This chain joins TRDV2 and TRDJ1, with D unresolved. The CDR3 contains 15 residues. CDR1 is GEAIGNYY, CDR2 EKD, per germline. The CDR3 DNA reads as TGTGCCTGTGACACCCTCGAGCCATACACCGATAAACCCATCTTT. Amino acid sequence: CACDTLEPYTDKPIF.

Concerning this clone itself: With a far larger clone one base away, a read error is the likely cause. Other DNA sequences within the sample encode an identical CDR3. The rearrangement links TRDV2 to TRDJ1; TRDD3 aligns across 12 bases. V was pared by 2 bases and J by 1 base, with 16 bases of the junction left unmatched. The CDR3 sequence is 20 residues long. Germline V gene data show CDR1 as GEAIGNYY and CDR2 as EKD. The CDR3 sequence: CACDKVAGGYAVGTTDKLIF. DNA of the CDR3: TGTGCCTGTGACAAGGTTGCTGGGGGATACGCAGTGGGTACCACCGATAAACTCATCTTT.

Details on this clone: A far larger clone is just one base off, so this is likely a read error. V is TRDV2 and J is TRDJ1; 8 nucleotides line up with TRDD3. The ends lost 0 bases at V and 7 bases at J; junction bases unmatched: 27. The CDR3 has 21 residues. Per the germline V gene, CDR1 is GEAIGNYY and CDR2 is EKD. The CDR3 DNA sequence: TGTGCCTGTGACACCGTTGCCGATTTCCCCCGTACTGGGGGTCCGGCTAGTAAACTCATCTTT. Residues: CACDTVADFPRTGGPASKLIF.

Concerning this clone: This may come from a read error, since a much larger clone is one base off. The sample contains more than one DNA sequence encoding this CDR3. The chain employs TRDV2 and TRDJ1; TRDD3 matches 8 bases. Germline values: CDR1 GEAIGNYY, CDR2 EKD. This CDR3 is built from 15 residues. Trimming removed 7 bases from V and 0 bases from J; junction bases left unmatched: 9. CDR3 bases: TGTGCCTGCGACCGACTGGGGGGTTACACCGATAAACTCATCTTT. It codes for CACDRLGGYTDKLIF.

This clone ranks as medium-sized. A read error is possible here, since a much larger clone lies one base away. The chain joins TRDV2 to TRDJ1; 12 bases match TRDD3. This CDR3 is built from 20 residues. CDR1 is GEAIGNYY, CDR2 EKD, per germline. J was trimmed by 1 base and V by 1 base; bases with no gene match: 15. The CDR3 DNA sequence: TGTGCCTGTGACACGGTTGCTGGGGGATACGCGGTGGGTACCACCGATAAACTCATCTTT. Translation: CACDTVAGGYAVGTTDKLIF.

This clone was counted between two and nine times. V usage is TRDV2 and J usage is TRDJ1; 7 positions match TRDD3. The CDR3 loop spans 15 amino acids. V was clipped by 1 base and J by 0 bases; unmatched bases: 4. Looked up from germline, CDR1 is GEAIGNYY and CDR2 is EKD. Written as DNA, the CDR3 is TGTGCCTGTGACACGCTGGGGGCAAACACCGATAAACTCATCTTT. Translation gives CACDTLGANTDKLIF.